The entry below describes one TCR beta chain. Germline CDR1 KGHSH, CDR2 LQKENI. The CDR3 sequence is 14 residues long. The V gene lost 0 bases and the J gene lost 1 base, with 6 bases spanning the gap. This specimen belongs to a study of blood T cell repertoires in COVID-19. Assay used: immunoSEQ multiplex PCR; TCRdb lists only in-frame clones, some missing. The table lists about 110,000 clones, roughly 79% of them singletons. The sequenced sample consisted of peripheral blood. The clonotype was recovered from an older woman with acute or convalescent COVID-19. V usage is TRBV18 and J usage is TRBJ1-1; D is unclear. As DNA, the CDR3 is TGTGCCAGCTCACCACCCAACGGGAACACTGAAGCTTTCTTT. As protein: CASSPPNGNTEAFF.